The T cell receptor (beta chain) under discussion was sequenced for a study of shared clonotypes between healthy human individuals. Data came from immunoSEQ multiplex PCR; TCRdb stores just in-frame clones and leaves some out. The table includes over a million clones, roughly 80% detected once. This clone turned up a few times. The CDR3 totals 11 residues. Per germline, CDR1 SGHTA and CDR2 FQGNSA. The V end was cut by 5 bases, the J end by 5 bases, with 6 bases between. This rearrangement joins TRBV7-2 to TRBJ2-5; D uncertain. The receptor was derived from a man younger than 30 in good health. The sample taken for sequencing was memory CD4+ T cells sorted from blood. The subset here: CD45RA-negative fraction. CDR3: CASSPRETQYF. CDR3 in DNA: TGTGCCAGCAGCCCAAGGGAGACCCAGTACTTC. Variable domain in full (rest from reference TRBV7-2 and TRBJ2-5): GAGVSQSPSNKVTEKGKDVELRCDPISGHTALYWYRQSLGQGLEFLIYFQGNSAPDKSGLPSDRFSAERTGGSVSTLTIQRTQQEDSAVYLCASSPRETQYFGPGTRLLVL.